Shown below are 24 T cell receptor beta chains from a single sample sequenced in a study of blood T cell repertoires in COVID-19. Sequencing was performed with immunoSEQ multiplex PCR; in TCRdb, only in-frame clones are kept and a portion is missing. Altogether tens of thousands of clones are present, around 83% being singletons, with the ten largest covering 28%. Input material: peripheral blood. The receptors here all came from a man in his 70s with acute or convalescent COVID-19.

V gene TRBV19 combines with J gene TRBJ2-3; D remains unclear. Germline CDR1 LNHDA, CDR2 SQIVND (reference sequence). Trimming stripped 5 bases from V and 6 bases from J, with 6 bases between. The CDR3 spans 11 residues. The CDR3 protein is CASSSADTQYF. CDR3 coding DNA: TGTGCCAGTAGTTCAGCGGATACGCAGTATTTT. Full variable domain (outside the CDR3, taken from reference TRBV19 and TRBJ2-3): DGGITQSPKYLFRKEGQNVTLSCEQNLNHDAMYWYRQDPGQGLRLIYYSQIVNDFQKGDIAEGYSVSREKKESFPLTVTSAQKNPTAFYLCASSSADTQYFGPGTRLTVL.

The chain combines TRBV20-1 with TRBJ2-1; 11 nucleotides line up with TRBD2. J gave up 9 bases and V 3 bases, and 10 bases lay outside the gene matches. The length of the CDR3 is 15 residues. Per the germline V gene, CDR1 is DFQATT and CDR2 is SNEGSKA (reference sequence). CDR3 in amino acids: CSASARLAGGGEQFF. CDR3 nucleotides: TGCAGTGCTAGTGCCAGGCTAGCGGGAGGCGGTGAGCAGTTCTTC.

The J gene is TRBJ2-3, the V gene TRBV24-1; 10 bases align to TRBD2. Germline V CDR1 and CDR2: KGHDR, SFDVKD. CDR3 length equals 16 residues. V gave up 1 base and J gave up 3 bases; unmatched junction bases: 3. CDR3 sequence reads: CATSDLAGGQTDTQYF. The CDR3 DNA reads TGTGCCACCAGTGATTTAGCGGGAGGGCAGACAGATACGCAGTATTTT.

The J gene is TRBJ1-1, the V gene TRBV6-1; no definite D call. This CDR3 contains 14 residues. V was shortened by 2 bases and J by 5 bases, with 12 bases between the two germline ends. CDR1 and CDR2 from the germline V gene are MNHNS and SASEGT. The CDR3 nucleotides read TGTGCCAGCAGTGAACGCGGAGGTAAGACTGAAGCTTTCTTT. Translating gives CASSERGGKTEAFF.

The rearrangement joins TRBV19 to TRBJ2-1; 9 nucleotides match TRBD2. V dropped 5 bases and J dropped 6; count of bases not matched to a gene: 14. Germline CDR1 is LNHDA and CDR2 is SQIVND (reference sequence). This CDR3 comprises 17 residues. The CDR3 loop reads CASSPRTSATWANEQFF. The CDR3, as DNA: TGTGCCAGTAGTCCGCGGACTAGCGCAACTTGGGCCAATGAGCAGTTCTTC. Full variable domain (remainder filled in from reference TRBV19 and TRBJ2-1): DGGITQSPKYLFRKEGQNVTLSCEQNLNHDAMYWYRQDPGQGLRLIYYSQIVNDFQKGDIAEGYSVSREKKESFPLTVTSAQKNPTAFYLCASSPRTSATWANEQFFGPGTRLTVL.

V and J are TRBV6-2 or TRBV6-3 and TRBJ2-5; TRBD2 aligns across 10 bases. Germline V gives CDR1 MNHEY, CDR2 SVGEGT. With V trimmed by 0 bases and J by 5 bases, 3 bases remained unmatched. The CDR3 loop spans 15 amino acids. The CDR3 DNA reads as TGTGCCAGCAGTTACTCGTCTAGCGGGAGCGAGACCCAGTACTTC. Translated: CASSYSSSGSETQYF.

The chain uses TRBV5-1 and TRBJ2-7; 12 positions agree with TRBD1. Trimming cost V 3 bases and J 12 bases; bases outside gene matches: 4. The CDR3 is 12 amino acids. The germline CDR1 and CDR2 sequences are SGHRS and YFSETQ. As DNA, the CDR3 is TGCGCCAGCAGCTGGGAGGGACAGGGGGCGTACTTC. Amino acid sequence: CASSWEGQGAYF. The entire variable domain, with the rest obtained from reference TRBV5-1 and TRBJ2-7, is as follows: KAGVTQTPRYLIKTRGQQVTLSCSPISGHRSVSWYQQTPGQGLQFLFEYFSETQRNKGNFPGRFSGRQFSNSRSEMNVSTLELGDSALYLCASSWEGQGAYFGPGTRLTVT.

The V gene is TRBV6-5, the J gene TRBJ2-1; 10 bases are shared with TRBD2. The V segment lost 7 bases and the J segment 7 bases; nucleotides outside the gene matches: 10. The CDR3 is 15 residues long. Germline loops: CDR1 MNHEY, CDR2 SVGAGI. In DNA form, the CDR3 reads TGTGCCAGCATCCCCGGGACTAGCGTATTTAATGAGCAGTTCTTC. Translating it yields CASIPGTSVFNEQFF.

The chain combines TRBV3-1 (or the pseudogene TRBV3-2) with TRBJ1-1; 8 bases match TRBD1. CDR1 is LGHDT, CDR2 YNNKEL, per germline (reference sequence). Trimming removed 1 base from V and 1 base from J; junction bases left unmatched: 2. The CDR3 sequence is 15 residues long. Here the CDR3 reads CASSQAGQGNTEAFF. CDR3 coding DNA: TGTGCCAGCAGCCAAGCAGGACAGGGGAACACTGAAGCTTTCTTT.

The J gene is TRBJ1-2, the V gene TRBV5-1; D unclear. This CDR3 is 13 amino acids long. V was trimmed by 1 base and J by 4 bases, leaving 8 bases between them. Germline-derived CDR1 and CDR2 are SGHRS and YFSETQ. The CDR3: CASSLTVSYGYTF. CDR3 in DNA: TGCGCCAGCAGCTTGACAGTCAGCTATGGCTACACCTTC.

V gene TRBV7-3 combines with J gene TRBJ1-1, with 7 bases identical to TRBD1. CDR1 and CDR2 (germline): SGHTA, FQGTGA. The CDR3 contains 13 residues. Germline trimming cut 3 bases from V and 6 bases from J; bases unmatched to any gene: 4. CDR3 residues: CASSFRQGAEAFF. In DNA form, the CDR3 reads TGTGCCAGCAGCTTCCGACAGGGCGCTGAAGCTTTCTTT.

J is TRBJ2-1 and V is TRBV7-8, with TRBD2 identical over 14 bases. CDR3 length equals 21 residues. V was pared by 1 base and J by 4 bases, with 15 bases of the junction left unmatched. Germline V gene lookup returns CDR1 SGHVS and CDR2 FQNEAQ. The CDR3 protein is CASSLVGSRLAGGSFYNEQFF. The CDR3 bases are TGTGCCAGCAGCTTAGTCGGTAGTCGACTAGCGGGAGGGTCATTTTACAATGAGCAGTTCTTC.

The CDR3 is CASSKGRAAETQYF. The CDR3 DNA follows: TGTGCCAGCTCTAAAGGCAGGGCGGCAGAGACCCAGTACTTC. J is TRBJ2-5 and V is TRBV27, with D tentatively TRBD1 (5 bases). Germline assignment: CDR1 MNHEY and CDR2 SMNVEV (reference sequence). The germline V and J ends were trimmed by 8 bases and 4 bases, with 17 bases remaining between them. The CDR3 spans 14 residues.

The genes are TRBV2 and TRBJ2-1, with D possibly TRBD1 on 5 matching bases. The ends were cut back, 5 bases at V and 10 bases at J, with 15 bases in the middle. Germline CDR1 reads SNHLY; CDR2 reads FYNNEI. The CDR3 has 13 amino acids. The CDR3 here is CASSLRQIPEQFF. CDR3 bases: TGTGCCAGCAGTCTTCGACAGATACCGGAGCAGTTCTTC.

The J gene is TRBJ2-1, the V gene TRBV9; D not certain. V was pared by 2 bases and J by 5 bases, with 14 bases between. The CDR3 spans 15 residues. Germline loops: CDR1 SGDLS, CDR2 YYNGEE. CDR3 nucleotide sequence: TGTGCCAGCAGCGTCACGGGTAGTATCCACAATGAGCAGTTCTTC. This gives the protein CASSVTGSIHNEQFF.

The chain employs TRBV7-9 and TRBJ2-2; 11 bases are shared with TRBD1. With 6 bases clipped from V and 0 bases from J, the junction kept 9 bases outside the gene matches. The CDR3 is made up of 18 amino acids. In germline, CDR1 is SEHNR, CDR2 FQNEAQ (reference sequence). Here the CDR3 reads CASRRGQGDPSNTGELFF. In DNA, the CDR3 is TGTGCCAGCAGACGGGGACAGGGGGATCCATCGAACACCGGGGAGCTGTTTTTT.

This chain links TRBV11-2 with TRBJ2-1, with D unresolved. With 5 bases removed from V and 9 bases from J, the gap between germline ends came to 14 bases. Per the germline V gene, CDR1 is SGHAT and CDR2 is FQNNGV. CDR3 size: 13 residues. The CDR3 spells CASSPASPREQFF. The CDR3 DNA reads TGTGCCAGCAGCCCGGCTAGTCCCCGTGAGCAGTTCTTC.

The CDR3 here is CASSPDRASSYEQYF. CDR3 nucleotides: TGTGCCAGCAGTCCGGACAGGGCCAGCTCCTACGAGCAGTACTTC. The chain couples TRBV2 to TRBJ2-7; 8 bases agree with TRBD1. CDR1 is SNHLY, CDR2 FYNNEI, per germline. This CDR3 is 15 amino acids long. The V gene end was trimmed by 5 bases and the J gene end by 0 bases; junction bases not matched to a gene: 6.

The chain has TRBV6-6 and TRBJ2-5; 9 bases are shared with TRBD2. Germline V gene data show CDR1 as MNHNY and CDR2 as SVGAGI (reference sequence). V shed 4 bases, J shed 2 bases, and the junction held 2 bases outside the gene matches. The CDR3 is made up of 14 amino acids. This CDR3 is CASSLAGGQETQYF. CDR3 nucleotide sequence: TGTGCCAGCAGTTTGGCGGGAGGGCAAGAGACCCAGTACTTC.

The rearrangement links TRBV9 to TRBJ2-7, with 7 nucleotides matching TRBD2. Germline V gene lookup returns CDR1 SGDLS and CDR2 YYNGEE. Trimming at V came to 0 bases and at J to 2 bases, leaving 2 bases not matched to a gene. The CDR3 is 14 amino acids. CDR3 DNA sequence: TGTGCCAGCAGCGTAGAGGGAGGGCCCTACGAGCAGTACTTC. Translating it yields CASSVEGGPYEQYF.

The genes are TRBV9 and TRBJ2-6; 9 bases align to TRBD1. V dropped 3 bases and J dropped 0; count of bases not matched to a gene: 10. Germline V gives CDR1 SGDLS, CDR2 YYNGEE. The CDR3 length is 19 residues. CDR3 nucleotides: TGTGCCAGCAGCGCACCCCGGGACAGGGTTTACTCTGGGGCCAACGTCCTGACTTTC. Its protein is CASSAPRDRVYSGANVLTF.

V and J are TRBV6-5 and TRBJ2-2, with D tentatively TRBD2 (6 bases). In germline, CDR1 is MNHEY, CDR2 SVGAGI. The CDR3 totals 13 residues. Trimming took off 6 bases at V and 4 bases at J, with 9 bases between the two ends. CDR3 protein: CASSPGGTGELFF. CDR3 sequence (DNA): TGTGCCAGCAGCCCCGGGGGCACCGGGGAGCTGTTTTTT.

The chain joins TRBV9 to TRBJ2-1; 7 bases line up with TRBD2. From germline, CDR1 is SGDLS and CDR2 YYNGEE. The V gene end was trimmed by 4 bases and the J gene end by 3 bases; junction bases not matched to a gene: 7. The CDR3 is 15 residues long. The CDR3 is CASSLRDYIYNEQFF. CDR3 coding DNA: TGTGCCAGCAGCCTCCGGGACTATATCTACAATGAGCAGTTCTTC.

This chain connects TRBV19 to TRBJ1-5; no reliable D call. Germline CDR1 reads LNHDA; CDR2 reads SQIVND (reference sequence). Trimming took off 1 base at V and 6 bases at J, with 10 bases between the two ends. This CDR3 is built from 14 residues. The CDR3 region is CASSIAGSAQPQHF. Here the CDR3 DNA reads TGTGCCAGTAGTATAGCGGGGTCCGCTCAGCCCCAGCATTTT.